What follows describes a single TCR beta chain. This sample was included in a study of blood T cell repertoires in COVID-19. Germline CDR1 is LGHNA and CDR2 is YSLEER. The CDR3 spans 15 residues. V lost 0 bases to trimming and J lost 8 bases, with 14 bases between them. Libraries were prepared by immunoSEQ multiplex PCR; TCRdb keeps only in-frame clonotypes and omits some of them. Here the sample spans roughly 300,000 clones, around 85% being singletons. The chain employs TRBV4-3 and TRBJ1-5, with D perhaps TRBD1 (5 bases). Sequencing was performed on PBMCs or T cells enriched from blood (not recorded which). This TCR was recovered from a woman aged 50 to 60 who had recovered from COVID-19. CDR3 nucleotides: TGCGCCAGCAGCCAAGAGTGGGAAGGCAGGGAGCCCCAGCATTTT. It is translated as CASSQEWEGREPQHF.